Shown below are 11 T cell receptor beta chains from a single sample sequenced in a study of OX40 agonist ivuxolimab in advanced cancers. Library method: the immunoSEQ multiplex PCR assay. TCRdb re-hosts the immuneACCESS table, in-frame sequences only. Its copies lack some clones; in the studies checked, an unresolved V gene accounts for under half of them, and the cause for the rest is not known. This sample is represented by tens of thousands of clones; 65% to 90% of them were singletons. The ten largest make up more than 0.8% of the sample. Sequenced here: CD4+ or CD8+ T cells sorted from blood, sampled in a trial of the OX40 agonist ivuxolimab. The receptor source for this set is an adult with an advanced solid tumor such as melanoma, head and neck, liver or kidney cancer.

V usage is TRBV28 and J usage is TRBJ2-7, with 9 bases matching TRBD1. The CDR3 spans 15 residues. The trim removed 5 bases at V and 4 bases at J, leaving 9 bases unmatched. Germline values: CDR1 MDHEN, CDR2 SYDVKM. CDR3 loop: CASSIIGQGKYEQYF. DNA of the CDR3: TGTGCCAGCAGTATAATCGGACAGGGGAAATACGAGCAGTACTTC.

This clone came up once. CDR3 nucleotide sequence: TGTGCCTGGAAAGGGGCCCCCGGGTCCTACGAGCAGTACTTC. It encodes CAWKGAPGSYEQYF. The chain joins TRBV30 to TRBJ2-7, with a tentative D call TRBD1 (5 bases). Trimming removed 4 bases from V and 1 base from J, with 14 bases in between. Germline CDR1 reads GTSNPN; CDR2 reads SVGIG (reference sequence). The CDR3 totals 14 residues. Together with reference TRBV30 and TRBJ2-7, the CDR3 gives the full variable domain: SQTIHQWPATLVQPVGSPLSLECTVEGTSNPNLYWYRQAAGRGLQLLFYSVGIGQISSEVPQNLSASRPQDRQFILSSKKLLLSDSGFYLCAWKGAPGSYEQYFGPGTRLTVT.

The rearrangement uses TRBV18 and TRBJ2-5; 7 bases align to TRBD1. Germline-derived CDR1 and CDR2 are KGHSH and LQKENI. This CDR3 has 16 amino acids. The ends lost 1 base at V and 6 bases at J; junction bases unmatched: 11. DNA of the CDR3: TGTGCCAGCTCACCACTCGGGACAGCCTATCAACAGACCCAGTACTTC. Its protein product is CASSPLGTAYQQTQYF.

The chain carries TRBV19 and TRBJ1-2; possible D gene TRBD1, 6 bases. The V end was cut by 4 bases, the J end by 5 bases, with 17 bases between. Germline V gene lookup returns CDR1 LNHDA and CDR2 SQIVND (reference sequence). CDR3 length: 15 residues. This CDR3 reads CASSTPGQSLYGYTF. The CDR3 nucleotides read TGTGCCAGTAGTACTCCGGGACAAAGCCTTTATGGCTACACCTTC. Based on the CDR3 plus reference TRBV19 and TRBJ1-2, the full variable domain is DGGITQSPKYLFRKEGQNVTLSCEQNLNHDAMYWYRQDPGQGLRLIYYSQIVNDFQKGDIAEGYSVSREKKESFPLTVTSAQKNPTAFYLCASSTPGQSLYGYTFGSGTRLTVV.

The J gene is TRBJ2-7, the V gene TRBV19, with D uncertain. Trimming removed 3 bases at V and 3 bases at J, with 6 bases between. This CDR3 has 12 amino acids. Per the germline V gene, CDR1 is LNHDA and CDR2 is SQIVND (reference sequence). CDR3 bases: TGTGCCAGTAGTATTATAGGCTACGAGCAGTACTTC. It specifies CASSIIGYEQYF.

The V gene is TRBV18, the J gene TRBJ1-1; no reliable D call. Germline V gene lookup returns CDR1 KGHSH and CDR2 LQKENI. V shed 4 bases and J shed 0 bases, with 3 bases lying between them. The CDR3 length is 12 residues. The CDR3 spells CASSQVNTEAFF. DNA of the CDR3: TGTGCCAGCTCACAGGTGAACACTGAAGCTTTCTTT.

This sequence joins TRBV5-1 and TRBJ2-6; D is undetermined. Germline CDR1 SGHRS, CDR2 YFSETQ. Deletions cut 2 bases from V and 1 base from J, with 16 bases between. The CDR3 loop spans 18 amino acids. The CDR3 DNA reads as TGCGCCAGCAGCTTCGACGGCCGGGTTGAATCTGGGGCCAACGTCCTGACTTTC. This codes for CASSFDGRVESGANVLTF.

The genes are TRBV30 and TRBJ1-1; D may be TRBD1 (6 bases). The CDR3 length is 13 residues. V lost 8 bases and J 7 bases, leaving 20 bases between the germline ends. CDR1 and CDR2 (germline): GTSNPN, SVGIG (reference sequence). The DNA for the CDR3 is TGTGCCGGGGGGGGGCAGGGTAGGCTTGAAGCTTTCTTT. Its protein is CAGGGQGRLEAFF.

J is TRBJ2-7 and V is TRBV7-2; D might be TRBD1 (5 bases). Trimming removed 1 base at V and 0 bases at J, with 7 bases between. Per germline, CDR1 SGHTA and CDR2 FQGNSA. There are 14 residues in the CDR3. CDR3 region: CASSLVRASYEQYF. DNA for the CDR3: TGTGCCAGCAGCTTAGTCAGGGCCTCCTACGAGCAGTACTTC.

This chain joins TRBV5-6 and TRBJ1-4; D perhaps matches TRBD1 (5 bases). From germline, CDR1 is SGHDT and CDR2 YYEEEE. The ends were cut back, 4 bases at V and 3 bases at J, with 16 bases in the middle. The CDR3 is 16 amino acids. The CDR3 nucleotides are TGTGCCAGCAGCACGACAGCCTACCTATCTAATGAAAAACTGTTTTTT. It translates to CASSTTAYLSNEKLFF. Full variable domain (rest looked up from reference TRBV5-6 and TRBJ1-4): DAGVTQSPTHLIKTRGQQVTLRCSPKSGHDTVSWYQQALGQGPQFIFQYYEEEERQRGNFPDRFSGHQFPNYSSELNVNALLLGDSALYLCASSTTAYLSNEKLFFGSGTQLSVL.

V and J are TRBV6-4 and TRBJ2-1; 7 bases line up with TRBD2. Germline trimming cut 5 bases from V and 0 bases from J; bases unmatched to any gene: 13. There are 18 residues in the CDR3. Germline CDR1 is MRHNA and CDR2 is SNTAGT. This CDR3 is CASSRAGTSLGSYNEQFF. Written as DNA, the CDR3 is TGTGCCAGCAGTAGAGCGGGAACATCCCTCGGCTCCTACAATGAGCAGTTCTTC.